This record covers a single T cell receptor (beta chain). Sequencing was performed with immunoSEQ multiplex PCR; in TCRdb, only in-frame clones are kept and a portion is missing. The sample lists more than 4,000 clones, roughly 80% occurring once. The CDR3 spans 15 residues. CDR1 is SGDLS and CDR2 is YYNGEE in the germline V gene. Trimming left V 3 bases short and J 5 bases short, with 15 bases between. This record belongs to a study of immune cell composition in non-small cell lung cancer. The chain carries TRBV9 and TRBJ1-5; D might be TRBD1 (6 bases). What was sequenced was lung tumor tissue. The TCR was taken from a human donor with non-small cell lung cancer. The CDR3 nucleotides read TGTGCCAGCAGCGCCGATGTGAACAGGGATCAGCCCCAGCATTTT. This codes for CASSADVNRDQPQHF.